The 27 T cell receptor beta chains below come from one sample, sequenced in a study of CD8 T cells in ankylosing spondylitis. Each CDR3 protein gets one entry after TCRdb re-called the 5' RACE reads with MiXCR. The sample has fewer than 250,000 distinct CDR3 sequences, around 25% seen once. The specimen sequenced was blood, either unsorted or a sorted T cell fraction (not recorded which). These receptors came from a male donor with ankylosing spondylitis or in good health (not recorded which).

In this sample, this clonotype turned up many times. The chain uses TRBV20-1 and TRBJ2-1; 16 bases agree with TRBD2. Germline values: CDR1 DFQATT, CDR2 SNEGSKA (reference sequence). V lost 1 base, J lost 6 bases, and 6 bases stayed unmatched. CDR3 length equals 17 residues. The CDR3 sequence is CSARVQGTSGRANEQFF. CDR3 nucleotides: TGCAGTGCTAGAGTGCAGGGGACTAGCGGGAGGGCCAATGAGCAGTTCTTC.

This clonotype was picked up many times. J is TRBJ2-2 and V is TRBV6-5; D possibly corresponds to TRBD2 (5 bases). The germline gives CDR1 MNHEY, CDR2 SVGAGI. CDR3 length: 16 amino acids. Trimming left V 2 bases short and J 0 bases short, with 10 bases between. The CDR3, as DNA: TGTGCCAGCAGTTACGGGCGGGCCGCGAACACCGGGGAGCTGTTTTTT. This encodes CASSYGRAANTGELFF.

This clonotype was observed a handful of times. V is TRBV29-1 and J is TRBJ2-3; 9 nucleotides agree with TRBD2. The CDR3 runs to 16 residues. The V and J ends lost 1 base and 0 bases, in that order; junction bases with no gene match: 5. The germline V gene has CDR1 SQVTM and CDR2 ANQGSEA. Here the CDR3 reads CSVEGLAGQSTDTQYF. The CDR3 DNA sequence: TGCAGCGTTGAAGGGCTAGCGGGACAGAGCACAGATACGCAGTATTTT.

In its sample, this clonotype was seen many times. The genes are TRBV18 and TRBJ2-5; D is undetermined. V gave up 3 bases and J gave up 5 bases, with 4 bases separating them. The CDR3 sequence is 11 residues long. From germline, CDR1 is KGHSH and CDR2 LQKENI. CDR3 DNA: TGTGCCAGCTCACCTTCGGAGACCCAGTACTTC. Translation gives CASSPSETQYF.

This clonotype was observed many times. This chain uses TRBV7-8 with TRBJ2-7; 8 positions agree with TRBD2. This CDR3 spans 14 amino acids. Germline-derived CDR1 and CDR2 are SGHVS and FQNEAQ. V dropped 4 bases and J dropped 3; count of bases not matched to a gene: 5. The CDR3: CASSSLGRDYEQYF. CDR3 sequence (DNA): TGTGCCAGCAGCTCCCTCGGGAGGGACTACGAGCAGTACTTC.

The chain combines TRBV29-1 with TRBJ2-1, with D tentatively TRBD1 (5 bases). The CDR3 consists of 14 residues. Germline values: CDR1 SQVTM, CDR2 ANQGSEA. V lost 0 bases and J 7 bases, leaving 13 bases between the germline ends. CDR3 sequence reads: CSVEDAGAGNEQFF. As DNA, the CDR3 is TGCAGCGTTGAAGATGCAGGAGCAGGGAATGAGCAGTTCTTC.

Ten or more counts support this clonotype. The chain carries TRBV20-1 and TRBJ1-2, with D possibly TRBD1 on 6 matching bases. CDR3 length equals 13 residues. V lost 2 bases to trimming and J lost 3 bases, with 10 bases between them. The germline V gene has CDR1 DFQATT and CDR2 SNEGSKA (reference sequence). The CDR3 DNA follows: TGCAGTGCTAGAAGGGGGGGGGACTATGGCTACACCTTC. It specifies CSARRGGDYGYTF.

The V gene is TRBV29-1, the J gene TRBJ1-4; D is undetermined. The V end lost 5 bases, the J end lost 7 bases, and 11 bases lay between the germline ends. Germline loops: CDR1 SQVTM, CDR2 ANQGSEA. This CDR3 has 12 residues. DNA of the CDR3: TGCAGCGTTTTGCTGGGCGCTGAAAAACTGTTTTTT. Protein product: CSVLLGAEKLFF.

This clonotype was observed many times. The chain links TRBV7-8 to TRBJ1-2; TRBD1 matches at 7 bases. Per the germline V gene, CDR1 is SGHVS and CDR2 is FQNEAQ. The trim removed 2 bases at V and 4 bases at J, leaving 1 base unmatched. The CDR3 is 13 amino acids. The CDR3 DNA follows: TGTGCCAGCAGCTTACCAGGGGGCTATGGCTACACCTTC. Residues: CASSLPGGYGYTF.

This clonotype was seen only a few times. The J gene is TRBJ2-1, the V gene TRBV12-3 or TRBV12-4; 8 positions agree with TRBD2. The CDR3 runs 16 residues. V was clipped by 2 bases and J by 5 bases; unmatched bases: 8. This CDR3 reads CASSLFGTREHNEQFF. CDR3 coding DNA: TGTGCCAGCAGTTTATTCGGGACTAGGGAACACAATGAGCAGTTCTTC.

This clonotype turned up a few times. The chain joins TRBV5-6 to TRBJ1-6; 8 nucleotides line up with TRBD1. The CDR3 contains 14 residues. Germline V lookup: CDR1 SGHDT, CDR2 YYEEEE. The V gene end was trimmed by 4 bases and the J gene end by 13 bases; junction bases not matched to a gene: 10. This CDR3 reads CASSLPRDRLPLHF. CDR3 DNA sequence: TGTGCCAGCAGCCTTCCCCGGGACAGGCTCCCCCTCCACTTT.

A note on this clonotype: Its ends do not fully match the called genes, so a read error is possible. The chain couples TRBV6-5 to TRBJ2-2, with a weak D call TRBD1 (6 bases). CDR3 length: 12 amino acids. Germline lookup yields CDR1 MNHEY and CDR2 SVGAGI. This CDR3 is CASRTETGEQFF. DNA for the CDR3: TGTGCCAGCCGGACAGAAACCGGGGAGCAGTTTTTT.

The chain carries TRBV10-3 and TRBJ2-7; tentative D call: TRBD1 (6 bases). In germline, CDR1 is ENHRY, CDR2 SYGVKD. CDR3 length equals 14 residues. V dropped 11 bases and J dropped 0 bases, with 17 bases sitting between them. CDR3 in DNA: TGTGCCGTCTCTCCCGGGACACCCTCCTACGAGCAGTACTTC. Its protein product is CAVSPGTPSYEQYF.

This clonotype has at least ten counts. This chain connects TRBV9 to TRBJ2-7; 7 bases agree with TRBD1. The CDR3 sequence is 15 residues long. Germline-derived CDR1 and CDR2 are SGDLS and YYNGEE. V trimming: 0 bases; J trimming: 5 bases; junction bases outside the gene matches: 8. CDR3 in DNA: TGTGCCAGCAGCGTAGAGGGGGCTCGGGCCCACGAGCAGTACTTC. It is translated as CASSVEGARAHEQYF.

Remarks on this clonotype: A read error may explain this, as a much larger clone is one base away. As the CDR3 is not closed by the conserved phenylalanine or tryptophan, this likely results from a read error. The CDR3 spells CASSLADAEAFS. The DNA of the CDR3 is TGCGCCAGCAGCTTGGCAGACGCTGAAGCTTTCTCT. This chain uses TRBV5-1 with TRBJ1-1; D not resolved. V was trimmed by 0 bases and J by 6 bases, leaving 6 bases between them. Germline V lookup: CDR1 SGHRS, CDR2 YFSETQ. The CDR3 contains 12 residues.

This clonotype was recorded at least ten times. V and J are TRBV2 and TRBJ2-1; 11 nucleotides line up with TRBD2. The germline gives CDR1 SNHLY, CDR2 FYNNEI. CDR3 length: 14 residues. V gave up 5 bases and J gave up 10 bases; unmatched junction bases: 7. In DNA form, the CDR3 reads TGTGCCAGCAGTACTAGCGGGGGACAAACGGAGCAGTTCTTC. Protein sequence: CASSTSGGQTEQFF.

The V and J genes are TRBV5-1 and TRBJ2-2; unclear D gene. This CDR3 has 14 residues. Trimming left V 0 bases short and J 2 bases short, with 5 bases between. Per the germline V gene, CDR1 is SGHRS and CDR2 is YFSETQ. CDR3 amino acids: CASSLVYNTGELFF. DNA of the CDR3: TGCGCCAGCAGCTTGGTATATAACACCGGGGAGCTGTTTTTT.

The chain joins TRBV29-1 to TRBJ2-3, with D possibly matching TRBD2 (6 bases). V lost 3 bases and J lost 6, with 13 bases in between. This CDR3 has 13 residues. Germline V gives CDR1 SQVTM, CDR2 ANQGSEA. The CDR3 spells CSVDGLGGDTQYF. The CDR3 DNA is TGCAGCGTTGACGGACTTGGGGGGGATACGCAGTATTTT.

The chain couples TRBV12-3 or TRBV12-4 to TRBJ2-7, with D tentatively TRBD2 (5 bases). The CDR3 is 12 amino acids. V was cut by 5 bases and J by 4 bases, with 9 bases left in between. CDR3 nucleotide sequence: TGTGCCAGCAGTGCCGGGGTGTACGAGCAGTACTTC. The encoded protein is CASSAGVYEQYF.

The J gene is TRBJ2-5, the V gene TRBV7-9; 9 bases are shared with TRBD1. With V trimmed by 5 bases and J by 2 bases, 9 bases remained unmatched. In germline, CDR1 is SEHNR, CDR2 FQNEAQ (reference sequence). The length of the CDR3 is 16 residues. The CDR3 sequence: CASSQGTGPLQETQYF. Here the CDR3 DNA reads TGTGCCAGCAGCCAGGGGACAGGGCCCCTTCAAGAGACCCAGTACTTC.

The chain joins TRBV9 to TRBJ2-1; 14 bases agree with TRBD2. Germline assignment: CDR1 SGDLS and CDR2 YYNGEE. J lost 8 bases, V lost 4 bases, and 8 bases had no gene match. CDR3 size: 16 residues. Here the CDR3 DNA reads TGTGCCAGCAGCCCTCGGACTAGCGGGAGGAGGGATGAGCAGTTCTTC. This translates into CASSPRTSGRRDEQFF.

J is TRBJ2-1 and V is TRBV20-1, with a tentative D call TRBD1 (6 bases). The CDR3 is 16 amino acids. The V and J ends lost 0 bases and 4 bases respectively, with 16 bases between them. Germline V gives CDR1 DFQATT, CDR2 SNEGSKA (reference sequence). CDR3 coding DNA: TGCAGTGCTAGAGACCCCGGACAGAACGTATACAATGAGCAGTTCTTC. It encodes CSARDPGQNVYNEQFF.

This clonotype occurred many times. The rearrangement uses TRBV5-1 and TRBJ2-1; D gene unclear. Germline CDR1 is SGHRS and CDR2 is YFSETQ. The CDR3 totals 13 residues. V shed 2 bases and J shed 4 bases, with 7 bases lying between them. The CDR3 is CASSLTTYNEQFF. CDR3 nucleotides: TGCGCCAGCAGCTTAACTACTTACAATGAGCAGTTCTTC.

The rearrangement links TRBV10-3 to TRBJ2-1; D possibly corresponds to TRBD1 (6 bases). This CDR3 has 17 residues. Germline CDR1 is ENHRY and CDR2 is SYGVKD. With 3 bases removed from V and 3 bases from J, the gap between germline ends came to 18 bases. DNA of the CDR3: TGTGCCATCAGTGACTCCGTACAGGGAGCCGGCTACAATGAGCAGTTCTTC. Translated: CAISDSVQGAGYNEQFF.

Many counts were recorded for this clonotype. The rearrangement joins TRBV18 to TRBJ2-2; D not resolved. From germline, CDR1 is KGHSH and CDR2 LQKENI. This CDR3 is built from 17 residues. V lost 0 bases, J lost 0 bases, and 11 bases lay in between. CDR3 DNA sequence: TGTGCCAGCTCACCACCTGCGAGGAAAACGAACACCGGGGAGCTGTTTTTT. Amino acids: CASSPPARKTNTGELFF.

The V gene is TRBV18, the J gene TRBJ2-7, with D possibly being TRBD2 (6 bases). CDR1 and CDR2 (germline): KGHSH, LQKENI. The CDR3 has 15 residues. V lost 0 bases and J 2 bases, leaving 11 bases between the germline ends. This CDR3 is CASSPPGGTAYEQYF. The DNA for the CDR3 is TGTGCCAGCTCACCACCGGGCGGGACGGCCTACGAGCAGTACTTC.

The chain links TRBV2 to TRBJ1-3, with D hard to call. Germline V gene data show CDR1 as SNHLY and CDR2 as FYNNEI. Trimming removed 7 bases at V and 0 bases at J, with 10 bases between. The CDR3 is 14 amino acids. The CDR3 protein is CASIGQLSGNTIYF. CDR3 DNA sequence: TGTGCCAGCATAGGGCAGCTCTCTGGAAACACCATATATTTT.